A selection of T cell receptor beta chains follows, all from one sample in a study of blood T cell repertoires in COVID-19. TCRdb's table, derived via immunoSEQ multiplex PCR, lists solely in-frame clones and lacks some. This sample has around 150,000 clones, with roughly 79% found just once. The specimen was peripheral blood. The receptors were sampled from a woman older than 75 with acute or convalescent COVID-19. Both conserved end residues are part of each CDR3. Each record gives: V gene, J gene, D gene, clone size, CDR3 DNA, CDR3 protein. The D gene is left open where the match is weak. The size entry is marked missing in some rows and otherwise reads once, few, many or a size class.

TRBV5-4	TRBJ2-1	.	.	TGTGCCAGCAGGCCGGACAGCCGAACCCAGAATGAGCAGTTCTTC	CASRPDSRTQNEQFF
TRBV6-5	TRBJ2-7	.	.	TGTGCCAGCAGTTACTCGATAGGGCGGGAACTCGAGCAGTACTTC	CASSYSIGRELEQYF
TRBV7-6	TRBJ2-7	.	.	TGTGCCAGCAGCTTAGTGTCCAAAGGGGACGAGCAGTACTTC	CASSLVSKGDEQYF
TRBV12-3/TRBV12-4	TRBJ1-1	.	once	TGTGCCAGCACTCCTACACAGGGAACTGAAGCTTTCTTT	CASTPTQGTEAFF
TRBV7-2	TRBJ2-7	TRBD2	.	TGTGCCAGCAGCTTACCCGGACTAGTAGGCGAGCAGTACTTC	CASSLPGLVGEQYF
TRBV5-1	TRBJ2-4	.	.	TGCGCCAGCAGCGGCGGGCCAATGGGGGCCAAAAACATTCAGTACTTC	CASSGGPMGAKNIQYF
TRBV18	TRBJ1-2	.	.	TGTGCCAGCTCACCAGGCCGACAGGTCTTGGGCTACACCTTC	CASSPGRQVLGYTF
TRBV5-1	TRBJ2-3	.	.	TGCGCCAGCAGCCCAACAGGTGGGGCAGATACGCAGTATTTT	CASSPTGGADTQYF
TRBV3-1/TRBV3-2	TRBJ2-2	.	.	TGTGCCAGCAGCCGGGGGCCCGGGGAGCTGTTTTTT	CASSRGPGELFF
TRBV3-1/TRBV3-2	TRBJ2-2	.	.	TGTGCCAGCAGCCCTCATCGGACAGACTCGAACACCGGGGAGCTGTTTTTT	CASSPHRTDSNTGELFF
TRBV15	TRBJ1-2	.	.	TGTGCCACCAGCAGAGCCAAGGCTAGCTATGGCTACACCTTC	CATSRAKASYGYTF
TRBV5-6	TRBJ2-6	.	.	TGTGCCAGCAGCTTGTTTGGGGGGTTGAGCTCTGGGGCCAACGTCCTGACTTTC	CASSLFGGLSSGANVLTF
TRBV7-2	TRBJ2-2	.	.	TGTGCCAGCAGCTTTCTTGCAGGGAACACCGGGGAGCTGTTTTTT	CASSFLAGNTGELFF
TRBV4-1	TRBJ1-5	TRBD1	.	TGCGCCAGCAGCCCGGGACAGGGAAGCAATCAGCCCCAGCATTTT	CASSPGQGSNQPQHF
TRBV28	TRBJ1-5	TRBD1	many	TGTGCCAGCACCAAACGACAGGGGGCGAACAATCAGCCCCAGCATTTT	CASTKRQGANNQPQHF
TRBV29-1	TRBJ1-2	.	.	TGCAGCGTTGAAGATTGGGGGACAAATGGCTACACCTTC	CSVEDWGTNGYTF
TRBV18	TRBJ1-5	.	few	TGTGCCAGCTCACCCTACAGGGATCAGCCCCAGCATTTT	CASSPYRDQPQHF
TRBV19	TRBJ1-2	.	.	TGTGCCAGTAGTCCCGCGGCCGCCGTAGGCTATGGCTACACCTTC	CASSPAAAVGYGYTF
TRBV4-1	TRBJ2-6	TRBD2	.	TGCGCCAGCAGCCAAGTTAGGCTAGCGGGCATATCTGGGGCCAACGTCCTGACTTTC	CASSQVRLAGISGANVLTF
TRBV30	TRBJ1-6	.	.	TGTGCCTGGAATTTTAATAATTCACCCCTCCACTTT	CAWNFNNSPLHF
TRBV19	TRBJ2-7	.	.	TGTGCCAGTAGTATAGATCGCGCAAACGAGCAGTACTTC	CASSIDRANEQYF
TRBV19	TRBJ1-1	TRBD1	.	TGTGCCAGTAGTTCCCCCCAGGGGGGGAACACTGAAGCTTTCTTT	CASSSPQGGNTEAFF
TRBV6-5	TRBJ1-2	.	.	TGTGCCAGCAGTTTAGGCGGGGGCTATGGCTACACCTTC	CASSLGGGYGYTF
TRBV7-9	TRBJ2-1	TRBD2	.	TGTGCCAGCAGGCCAGCCTCCCCGCGGGAGAGCTCCTACAATGAGCAGTTCTTC	CASRPASPRESSYNEQFF
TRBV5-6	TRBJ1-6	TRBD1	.	TGTGCCAGCAGCCGTGTCGACAGGGGCAATTCACCCCTCCACTTT	CASSRVDRGNSPLHF
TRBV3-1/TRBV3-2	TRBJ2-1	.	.	TGTGCCAGCAGCCAAACCAGGAATGAGCAGTTCTTC	CASSQTRNEQFF
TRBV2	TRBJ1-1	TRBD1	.	TGTGCCAGCAGTTTAGACAGGGCGCTAGGGGACACTGAAGCTTTCTTT	CASSLDRALGDTEAFF
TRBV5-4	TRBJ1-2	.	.	TGTGCCAGCAGCTTGGCCGGAGGCCCCCTCTATGGCTACACCTTC	CASSLAGGPLYGYTF
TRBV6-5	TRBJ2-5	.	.	TGTGCCAGCAGTTACGGGGGACTTAGCCAAGAGACCCAGTACTTC	CASSYGGLSQETQYF
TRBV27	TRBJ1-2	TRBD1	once	TGTGCCAGCAGTCTGACAGGGGACAACTATGGCTACACCTTC	CASSLTGDNYGYTF
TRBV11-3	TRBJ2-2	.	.	TGTGCCAGCAGCTTAGGAAGCCCGAACACCGGGGAGCTGTTTTTT	CASSLGSPNTGELFF
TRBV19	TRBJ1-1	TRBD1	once	TGTGCCAGTAGTTCGACAGGGGGCCTTGAAGCTTTCTTT	CASSSTGGLEAFF
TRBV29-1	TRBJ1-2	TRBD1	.	TGCAGCGTTGAAGATGGGAGGACAGGGTTGGATGGCTACACCTTC	CSVEDGRTGLDGYTF
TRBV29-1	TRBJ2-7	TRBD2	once	TGCAGCGTTGATGGACTAGCGGGGTTGAGCTCCTACGAGCAGTACTTC	CSVDGLAGLSSYEQYF
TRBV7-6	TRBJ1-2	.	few	TGTGCCAGCAGCTCCAGGTTATCATCATTCTATGGCTACACCTTC	CASSSRLSSFYGYTF
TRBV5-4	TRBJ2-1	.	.	TGTGCCAGCACCCTGGTCCCGGCTAGCTTTCCCAATGAGCAGTTCTTC	CASTLVPASFPNEQFF
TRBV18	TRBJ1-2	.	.	TGTGCCAGCTCACCTATGGGGGCCTATGGCTACACCTTC	CASSPMGAYGYTF
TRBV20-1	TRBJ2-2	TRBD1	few	TGCAGTGCTAGTACGCTCGGACAGGCCACCGGGGAGCTGTTTTTT	CSASTLGQATGELFF
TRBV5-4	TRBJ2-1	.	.	TGTGCCAGCAGCAGTACAGGGTCTAATGAGCAGTTCTTC	CASSSTGSNEQFF
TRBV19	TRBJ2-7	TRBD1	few	TGTGCCAGTAGTATTAACAGGGGATCCTACGAGCAGTACTTC	CASSINRGSYEQYF
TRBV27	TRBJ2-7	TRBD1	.	TGTGCCAGCAGTTTTAGGACAGGGGATGACGAGCAGTACTTC	CASSFRTGDDEQYF
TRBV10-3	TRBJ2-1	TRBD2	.	TGTGCCATCAGTGAGTCGTGGGCTAGCGGGAGTTTCGATGAGCAGTTCTTC	CAISESWASGSFDEQFF
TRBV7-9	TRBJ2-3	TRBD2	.	TGTGCCAGCAGCCCCGGGACTAGCGCGAGAGGAGATACGCAGTATTTT	CASSPGTSARGDTQYF
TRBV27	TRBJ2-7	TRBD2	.	TGTGCCAGCAGGGTGACTAGCGGGAGCTACGAGCAGTACTTC	CASRVTSGSYEQYF
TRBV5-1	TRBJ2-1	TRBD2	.	TGCGCCAGCAGAAGAGCGGGAGGGATTGAGCAGTTCTTC	CASRRAGGIEQFF
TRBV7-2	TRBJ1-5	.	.	TGTGCCAGCAGCCCACATACAGGGAATGTAGGCCAGCCCCAGCATTTT	CASSPHTGNVGQPQHF
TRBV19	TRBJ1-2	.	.	TGTGCCAGTAGTATTCTGACGGGGGGTGCCTATGGCTACACCTTC	CASSILTGGAYGYTF
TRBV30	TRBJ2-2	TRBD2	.	TGTGCGACTCAAGCCGGGACTAGCGGGAGGCGCACCGGGGAGCTGTTTTTT	CATQAGTSGRRTGELFF
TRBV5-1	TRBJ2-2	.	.	TGCGCCAGCAGCTTGGAGGGAGAGAACACCGGGGAGCTGTTTTTT	CASSLEGENTGELFF
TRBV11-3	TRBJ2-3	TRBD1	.	TGTGCCAGCAGCGGACCAGGGGGCGCGAATACGCAGTATTTT	CASSGPGGANTQYF
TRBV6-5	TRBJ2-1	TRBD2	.	TGTGCCAGCAGACCCGGGACTAGCGGGAGGACTGAGCAGTTCTTC	CASRPGTSGRTEQFF
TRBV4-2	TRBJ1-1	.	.	TGTGCCAGCAGCCAATTTCTCGGGAGCACTGAAGCTTTCTTT	CASSQFLGSTEAFF
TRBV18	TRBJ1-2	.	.	TGTGCCAGCTCACTTCAGACAGGAGGTATGGGCTACACCTTC	CASSLQTGGMGYTF
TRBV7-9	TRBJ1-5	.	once	TGTGCCAGCAGCGACCGGGACAACTATCAGCCCCAGCATTTT	CASSDRDNYQPQHF
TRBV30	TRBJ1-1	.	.	TGTGCCTGGATGAGGGCATACACTGAAGCTTTCTTT	CAWMRAYTEAFF